Listed below are T cell receptor beta chains from one sample, sequenced in a study of vaccination and CD4 T cells after COVID-19. What these receptors recognize is not known. TCRdb re-derived calls from the PCR reads in MiXCR, one entry per CDR3 protein. In the table there are more than 15,000 distinct CDR3 sequences, around 45% of which are singletons. The sequenced sample consisted of CD4+ T cells from blood, cultured in vitro. These receptors all stem from a human donor who had recovered from COVID-19. The CDR3 runs from the conserved cysteine through the conserved F or W. A D gene is named only where the DNA matches it firmly. The size of a clone is reported for some rows only, either as once, few or many, or as a class for expanded clones.

TRBV6-5,-,TRBJ2-7,15,-,CASSFRDASSYEQYF,TGTGCCAGCAGTTTCCGGGACGCTTCCTCCTACGAGCAGTACTTC
TRBV2,-,TRBJ2-1,11,few,CASSDIREQFF,TGTGCCAGCAGTGACATCCGTGAGCAGTTCTTC
TRBV7-2,-,TRBJ2-5,12,-,CASSFPSTYQYF,TGTGCCAGCAGCTTTCCTAGCACATACCAGTACTTC
TRBV28,-,TRBJ1-3,15,once,CASSSTVLSGNTIYF,TGTGCCAGCAGTTCGACAGTCCTCTCTGGAAACACCATATATTTT
TRBV20-1,TRBD1,TRBJ1-1,14,-,CSARDEGASSEAFF,TGCAGTGCTAGAGATGAGGGGGCGAGCTCTGAAGCTTTCTTT
TRBV6-1,-,TRBJ1-2,16,once,CASSHNPGQSNYGYTF,TGTGCCAGCAGTCACAATCCGGGACAATCAAACTATGGCTACACCTTC
TRBV7-6,TRBD2,TRBJ2-5,16,few,CASSLIRSGSGETQYF,TGTGCCAGCAGCTTAATTCGGAGCGGGAGCGGGGAGACCCAGTACTTC
TRBV28,-,TRBJ2-1,13,-,CAIEESSYNEQFF,TGTGCCATAGAAGAGAGCTCCTACAATGAGCAGTTCTTC
TRBV6-2/TRBV6-3,-,TRBJ1-5,12,few,CASSYSYQPQHF,TGTGCCAGCAGTTACTCGTATCAGCCCCAGCATTTT
TRBV7-2,TRBD2,TRBJ2-4,16,-,CASSLVAGGAKNIQYF,TGTGCCAGCAGCTTAGTCGCGGGAGGTGCCAAAAACATTCAGTACTTC
TRBV12-3/TRBV12-4,TRBD2,TRBJ2-1,19,-,CASSLTGRGLAGIDNEQFF,TGTGCCAGCAGTTTGACAGGTAGGGGACTAGCGGGGATCGACAATGAGCAGTTCTTC
TRBV18,-,TRBJ2-6,14,-,CASSPTSGANVLTF,TGTGCCAGCTCACCAACCTCTGGGGCCAACGTCCTGACTTTC
TRBV20-1,TRBD1,TRBJ2-2,14,-,CSAVDRARTGELFF,TGCAGTGCTGTGGACAGGGCGAGGACCGGGGAGCTGTTTTTT
TRBV9,TRBD1,TRBJ1-2,17,-,CASSVGTGGARNYGYTF,TGTGCCAGCAGCGTAGGGACAGGGGGCGCACGTAACTATGGCTACACCTTC
TRBV6-1,-,TRBJ1-2,14,few,CASSEGQGDYGYTF,TGTGCCAGCAGTGAGGGTCAGGGAGACTATGGCTACACCTTC
TRBV6-2/TRBV6-3,TRBD1,TRBJ1-2,14,few,CASSRPGGSYGYTF,TGTGCCAGCAGTCGCCCAGGGGGGTCCTATGGCTACACCTTC
TRBV28,-,TRBJ1-2,12,-,CASSVSAYGYTF,TGTGCCAGCAGTGTTTCAGCCTATGGCTACACCTTC
TRBV6-1,TRBD2,TRBJ2-5,14,-,CASGSSGGGETQYF,TGTGCCAGTGGGTCTAGCGGGGGGGGGGAGACCCAGTACTTC
TRBV10-2,-,TRBJ1-6,17,-,CASSESGAPQGRSPLHF,TGCGCCAGCAGTGAGTCGGGTGCCCCCCAGGGACGGTCACCCCTCCACTTT
TRBV30,-,TRBJ1-6,10,-,CAWGSRALHF,TGTGCCTGGGGCTCCAGGGCCCTCCACTTT
TRBV12-3/TRBV12-4,TRBD2,TRBJ2-5,16,-,CASSLGRGGSRETQYF,TGTGCCAGCAGTTTGGGCCGGGGGGGCTCTCGGGAGACCCAGTACTTC
TRBV20-1,-,TRBJ1-4,12,few,CVGRDPGEKLFF,TGCGTGGGCCGGGACCCAGGTGAAAAACTGTTTTTT
TRBV6-2/TRBV6-3,-,TRBJ1-1,16,-,CASSYSGLRGVTEAFF,TGTGCCAGCAGTTACTCGGGTCTGCGGGGGGTCACTGAAGCTTTCTTT
TRBV6-1,-,TRBJ2-7,15,-,CASTRGGGYSYEQYF,TGTGCCAGCACCCGAGGGGGAGGTTATTCCTACGAGCAGTACTTC
TRBV28,TRBD1,TRBJ1-5,16,-,CASSAGDRGPDQPQHF,TGTGCCAGCAGTGCCGGGGACAGGGGCCCTGATCAGCCCCAGCATTTT
TRBV6-5,-,TRBJ2-7,15,few,CASSYSRDTTYEQYF,TGTGCCAGCAGTTACTCGAGGGACACGACCTACGAGCAGTACTTC
TRBV10-1,TRBD2,TRBJ2-1,14,-,CASSALAGYNEQFF,TGCGCCAGCAGTGCATTAGCGGGGTACAATGAGCAGTTCTTC
TRBV19,-,TRBJ1-3,12,-,CASTRTTGTIYF,TGTGCCAGTACCCGGACTACCGGCACCATATATTTT
TRBV19,-,TRBJ2-1,15,few,CASSIDRVSYNEQFF,TGTGCCAGTAGTATCGATCGGGTCTCCTACAATGAGCAGTTCTTC
TRBV25-1,TRBD1,TRBJ2-7,11,-,CASSRGQQQYF,TGTGCCAGCAGTCGGGGACAGCAGCAGTACTTC
TRBV27,-,TRBJ1-2,13,few,CASASGGRGGYTF,TGTGCCAGCGCTTCCGGGGGGCGCGGTGGCTACACCTTC
TRBV20-1,TRBD2,TRBJ2-3,17,few,CSARDWGLAGLTDTQYF,TGCAGTGCTAGAGATTGGGGACTAGCGGGCCTCACAGATACGCAGTATTTT
TRBV5-1,-,TRBJ1-1,13,-,CASSLEVHTEAFF,TGCGCCAGCAGCTTGGAGGTACACACTGAAGCTTTCTTT